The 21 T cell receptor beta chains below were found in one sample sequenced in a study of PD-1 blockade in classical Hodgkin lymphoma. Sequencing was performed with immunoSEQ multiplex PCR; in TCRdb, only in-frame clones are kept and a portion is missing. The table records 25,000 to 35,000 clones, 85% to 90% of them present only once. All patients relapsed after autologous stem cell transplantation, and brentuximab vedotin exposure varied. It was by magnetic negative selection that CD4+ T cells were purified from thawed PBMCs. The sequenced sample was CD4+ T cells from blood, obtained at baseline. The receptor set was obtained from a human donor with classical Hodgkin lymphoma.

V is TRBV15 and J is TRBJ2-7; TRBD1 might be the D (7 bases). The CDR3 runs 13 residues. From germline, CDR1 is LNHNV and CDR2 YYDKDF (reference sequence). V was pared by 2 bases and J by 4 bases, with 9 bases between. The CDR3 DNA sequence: TGTGCCACCAGCAGACAGGGGGGATACGAGCAGTACTTC. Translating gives CATSRQGGYEQYF. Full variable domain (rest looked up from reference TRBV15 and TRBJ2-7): DAMVIQNPRYQVTQFGKPVTLSCSQTLNHNVMYWYQQKSSQAPKLLFHYYDKDFNNEADTPDNFQSRRPNTSFCFLDIRSPGLGDTAMYLCATSRQGGYEQYFGPGTRLTVT.

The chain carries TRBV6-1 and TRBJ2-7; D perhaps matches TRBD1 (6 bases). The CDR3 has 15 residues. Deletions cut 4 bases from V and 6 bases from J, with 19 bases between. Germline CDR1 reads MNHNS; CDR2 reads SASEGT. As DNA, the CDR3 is TGTGCCAGCAGTGTACACCGGGACATCGGTAGCGAGCAGTACTTC. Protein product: CASSVHRDIGSEQYF.

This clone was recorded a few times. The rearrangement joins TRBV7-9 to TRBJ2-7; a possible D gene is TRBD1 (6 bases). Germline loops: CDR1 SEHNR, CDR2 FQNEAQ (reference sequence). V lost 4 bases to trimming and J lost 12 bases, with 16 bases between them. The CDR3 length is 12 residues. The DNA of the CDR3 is TGTGCCAGCAGCTCACAGGGAACAGGGTGGTACTTC. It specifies CASSSQGTGWYF.

The CDR3 sequence: CASSLGTGSAQESNQPQHF. DNA of the CDR3: TGTGCCAGCAGCTTAGGAACAGGGAGTGCGCAGGAGAGCAATCAGCCCCAGCATTTT. The V gene is TRBV7-9, the J gene TRBJ1-5; a possible D gene is TRBD1 (6 bases). This CDR3 has 19 residues. V was trimmed by 1 base and J by 1 base, leaving 20 bases between them. CDR1 and CDR2 from the germline V gene are SEHNR and FQNEAQ (reference sequence). The full variable domain, its missing parts supplied by reference TRBV7-9 and TRBJ1-5, is DTGVSQNPRHKITKRGQNVTFRCDPISEHNRLYWYRQTLGQGPEFLTYFQNEAQLEKSRLLSDRFSAERPKGSFSTLEIQRTEQGDSAMYLCASSLGTGSAQESNQPQHFGDGTRLSIL.

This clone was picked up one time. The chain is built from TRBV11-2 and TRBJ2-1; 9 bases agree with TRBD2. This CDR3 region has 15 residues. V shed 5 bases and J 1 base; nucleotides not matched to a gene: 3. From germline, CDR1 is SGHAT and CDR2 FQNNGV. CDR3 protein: CASSESGGSYNEQFF. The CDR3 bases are TGTGCCAGCAGCGAAAGCGGGGGGTCCTACAATGAGCAGTTCTTC.

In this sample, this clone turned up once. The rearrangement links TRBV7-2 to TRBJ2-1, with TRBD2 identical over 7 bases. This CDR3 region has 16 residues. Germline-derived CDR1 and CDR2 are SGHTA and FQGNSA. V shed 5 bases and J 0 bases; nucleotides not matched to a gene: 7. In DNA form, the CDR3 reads TGTGCCAGCAGCCCAAGGGGCGGGAGCTCCTACAATGAGCAGTTCTTC. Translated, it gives CASSPRGGSSYNEQFF.

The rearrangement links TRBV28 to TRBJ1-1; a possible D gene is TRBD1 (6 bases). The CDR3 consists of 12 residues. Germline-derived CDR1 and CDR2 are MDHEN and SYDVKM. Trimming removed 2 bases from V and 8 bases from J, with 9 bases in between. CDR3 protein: CASSLHQGEAFF. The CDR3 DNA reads TGTGCCAGCAGTTTACACCAGGGGGAAGCTTTCTTT.

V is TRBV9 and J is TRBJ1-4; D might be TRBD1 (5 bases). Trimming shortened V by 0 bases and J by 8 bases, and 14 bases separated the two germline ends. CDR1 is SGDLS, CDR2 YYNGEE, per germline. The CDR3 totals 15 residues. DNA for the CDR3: TGTGCCAGCAGCGTAGGCGGGGGATCGAGCGAAAAACTGTTTTTT. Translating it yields CASSVGGGSSEKLFF.

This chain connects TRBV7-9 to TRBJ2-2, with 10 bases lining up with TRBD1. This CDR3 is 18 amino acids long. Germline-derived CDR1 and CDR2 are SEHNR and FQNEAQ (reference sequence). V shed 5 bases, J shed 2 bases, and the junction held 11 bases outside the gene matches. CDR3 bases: TGTGCCAGCAGCCTCCGACAGGGGGCGAGGGTCAACACCGGGGAGCTGTTTTTT. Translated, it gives CASSLRQGARVNTGELFF.

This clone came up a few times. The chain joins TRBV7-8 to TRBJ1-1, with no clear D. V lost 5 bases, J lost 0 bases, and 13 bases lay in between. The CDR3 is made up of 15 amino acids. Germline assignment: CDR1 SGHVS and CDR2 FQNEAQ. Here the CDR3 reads CASSTHYKLNTEAFF. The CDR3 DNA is TGTGCCAGCAGCACCCACTATAAGCTGAACACTGAAGCTTTCTTT.

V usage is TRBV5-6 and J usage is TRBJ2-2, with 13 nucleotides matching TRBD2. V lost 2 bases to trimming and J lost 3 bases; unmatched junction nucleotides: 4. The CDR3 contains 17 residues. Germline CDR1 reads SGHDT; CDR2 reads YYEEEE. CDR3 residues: CASSFPGLAGDTGELFF. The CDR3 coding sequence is TGTGCCAGCAGCTTCCCCGGACTAGCGGGAGACACCGGGGAGCTGTTTTTT.

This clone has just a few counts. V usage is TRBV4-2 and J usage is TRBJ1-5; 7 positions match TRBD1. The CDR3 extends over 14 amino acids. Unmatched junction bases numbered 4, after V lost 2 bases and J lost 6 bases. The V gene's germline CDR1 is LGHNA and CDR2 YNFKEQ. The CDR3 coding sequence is TGTGCCAGCAGCCAAAACAGGGGTATTCAGCCCCAGCATTTT. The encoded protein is CASSQNRGIQPQHF.

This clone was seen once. DNA of the CDR3: TGTGCCAGCAGTCCAACTTTCTCAACTAATGAAAAACTGTTTTTT. Encoded protein: CASSPTFSTNEKLFF. The chain recombines TRBV6-5 with TRBJ1-4, with no clear D. Germline V gives CDR1 MNHEY, CDR2 SVGAGI. The CDR3 is made up of 15 amino acids. The V end was cut by 5 bases, the J end by 0 bases, with 10 bases between.

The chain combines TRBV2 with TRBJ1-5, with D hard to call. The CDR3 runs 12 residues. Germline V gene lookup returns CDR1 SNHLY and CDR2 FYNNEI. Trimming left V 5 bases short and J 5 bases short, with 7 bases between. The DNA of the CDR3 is TGTGCCAGCAGTCCTGGGGATCAGCCCCAGCATTTT. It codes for CASSPGDQPQHF.

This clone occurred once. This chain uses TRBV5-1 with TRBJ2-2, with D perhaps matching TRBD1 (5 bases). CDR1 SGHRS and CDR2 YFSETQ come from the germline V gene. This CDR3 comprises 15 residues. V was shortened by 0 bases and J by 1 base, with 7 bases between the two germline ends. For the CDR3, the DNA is TGCGCCAGCAGCTTGGAAGGGGTGAACACCGGGGAGCTGTTTTTT. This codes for CASSLEGVNTGELFF. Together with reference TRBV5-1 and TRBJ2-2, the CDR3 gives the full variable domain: KAGVTQTPRYLIKTRGQQVTLSCSPISGHRSVSWYQQTPGQGLQFLFEYFSETQRNKGNFPGRFSGRQFSNSRSEMNVSTLELGDSALYLCASSLEGVNTGELFFGEGSRLTVL.

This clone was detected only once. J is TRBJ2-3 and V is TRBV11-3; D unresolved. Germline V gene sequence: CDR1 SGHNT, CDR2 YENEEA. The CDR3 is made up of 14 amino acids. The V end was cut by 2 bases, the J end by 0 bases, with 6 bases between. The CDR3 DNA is TGTGCCAGCAGCTTATCGACAAGCACAGATACGCAGTATTTT. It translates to CASSLSTSTDTQYF.

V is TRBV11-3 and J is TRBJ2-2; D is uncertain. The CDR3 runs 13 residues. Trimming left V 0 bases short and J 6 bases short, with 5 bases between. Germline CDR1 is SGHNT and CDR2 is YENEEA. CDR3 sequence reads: CASSLDFSGELFF. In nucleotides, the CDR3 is TGTGCCAGCAGCTTAGATTTCTCCGGGGAGCTGTTTTTT.

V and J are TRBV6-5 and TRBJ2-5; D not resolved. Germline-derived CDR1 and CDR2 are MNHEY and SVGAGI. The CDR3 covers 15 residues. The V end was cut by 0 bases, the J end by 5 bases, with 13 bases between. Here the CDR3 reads CASSYSNGVWETQYF. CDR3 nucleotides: TGTGCCAGCAGTTACTCGAATGGCGTATGGGAGACCCAGTACTTC.

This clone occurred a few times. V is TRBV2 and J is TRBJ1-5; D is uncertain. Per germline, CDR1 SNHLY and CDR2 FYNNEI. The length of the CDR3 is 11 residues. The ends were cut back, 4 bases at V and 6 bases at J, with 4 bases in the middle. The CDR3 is CASSGRQPQHF. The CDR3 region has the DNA TGTGCCAGCAGTGGACGTCAGCCCCAGCATTTT.

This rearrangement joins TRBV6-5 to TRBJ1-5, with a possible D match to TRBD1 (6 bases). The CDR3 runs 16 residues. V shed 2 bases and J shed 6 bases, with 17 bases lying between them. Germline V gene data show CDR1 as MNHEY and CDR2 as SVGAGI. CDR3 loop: CASSYLFPGAGQPQHF. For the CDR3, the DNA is TGTGCCAGCAGTTACCTTTTCCCGGGGGCGGGTCAGCCCCAGCATTTT.

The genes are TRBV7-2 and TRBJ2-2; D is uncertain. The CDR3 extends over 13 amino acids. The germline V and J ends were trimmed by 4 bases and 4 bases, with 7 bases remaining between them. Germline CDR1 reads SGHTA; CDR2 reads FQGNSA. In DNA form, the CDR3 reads TGTGCCAGCAGCTCCCACCGCACCGGGGAGCTGTTTTTT. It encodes CASSSHRTGELFF.